The sequence of this T cell receptor (beta chain) was determined in a study of beta chain features in type 1 diabetes. This clone has only a few counts. Its antigen is unidentified. Other DNA sequences within the sample encode an identical CDR3. Overall study results and limits: cDNA-based sequencing might over-represent cells highly expressing TCR. Among all four CD4+ subsets, Type 1 diabetes patients had TCRB CDR3s that were moderately but significantly shorter.

cDNA synthesis used the whole RNA isolate, giving expressed TCRB sequences. Sequencing used immunoSEQ multiplex PCR; TCRdb keeps in-frame clones, though not all of them. The repertoire consists of 850,000 to 900,000 clones, with roughly 16% occurring once and the leading ten covering 0.023%. The sample consisted of naive CD4+ T cells from blood. This TCR came from a woman in her late teens or twenties in good health.

The CDR3 spells CASSLLGTYEQYF. The DNA of the CDR3 is TGTGCCAGCAGCTTACTGGGGACCTACGAGCAGTACTTC. The rearrangement uses TRBV7-8 and TRBJ2-7; D gene uncertain. Per the germline V gene, CDR1 is SGHVS and CDR2 is FQNEAQ. The CDR3 has 13 amino acids. V was cut by 2 bases and J by 2 bases, with 7 bases left in between.